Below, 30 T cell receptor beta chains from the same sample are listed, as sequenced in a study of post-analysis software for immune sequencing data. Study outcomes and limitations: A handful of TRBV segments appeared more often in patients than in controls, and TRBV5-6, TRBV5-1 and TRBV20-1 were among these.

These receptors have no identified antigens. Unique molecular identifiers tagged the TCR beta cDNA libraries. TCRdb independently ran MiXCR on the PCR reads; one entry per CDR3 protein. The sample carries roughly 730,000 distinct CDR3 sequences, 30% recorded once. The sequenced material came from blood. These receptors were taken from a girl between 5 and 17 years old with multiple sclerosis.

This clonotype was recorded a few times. CDR3 loop: CATSDPTGPHKTTDTQYF. In DNA form, the CDR3 reads TGTGCCACCAGTGACCCTACAGGTCCGCACAAAACCACAGATACGCAGTATTTT. J is TRBJ2-3 and V is TRBV24-1; maybe TRBD1 (5 bases). This CDR3 is built from 18 residues. Germline V gene data show CDR1 as KGHDR and CDR2 as SFDVKD. Trimming took 4 bases from V and 2 from J, leaving 21 bases between them.

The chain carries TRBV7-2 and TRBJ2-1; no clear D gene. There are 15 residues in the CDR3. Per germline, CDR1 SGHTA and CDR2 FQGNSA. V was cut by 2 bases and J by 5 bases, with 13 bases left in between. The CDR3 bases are TGTGCCAGCAGCTTAAGTGCGAACAGAAACAATGAGCAGTTCTTC. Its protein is CASSLSANRNNEQFF.

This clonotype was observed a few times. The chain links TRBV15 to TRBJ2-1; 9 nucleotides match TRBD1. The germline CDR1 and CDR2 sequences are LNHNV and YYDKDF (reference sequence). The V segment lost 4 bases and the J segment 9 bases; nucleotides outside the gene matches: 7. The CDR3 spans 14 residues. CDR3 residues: CATSTGTGKGEQFF. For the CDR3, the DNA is TGTGCCACCAGCACCGGGACAGGGAAAGGTGAGCAGTTCTTC.

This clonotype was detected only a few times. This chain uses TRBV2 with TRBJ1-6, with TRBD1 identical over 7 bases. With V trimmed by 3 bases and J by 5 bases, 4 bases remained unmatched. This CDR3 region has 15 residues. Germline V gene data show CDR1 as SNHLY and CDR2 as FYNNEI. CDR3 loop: CASSDWGQNNSPLHF. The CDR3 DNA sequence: TGTGCCAGCAGTGACTGGGGACAGAATAATTCACCCCTCCACTTT.

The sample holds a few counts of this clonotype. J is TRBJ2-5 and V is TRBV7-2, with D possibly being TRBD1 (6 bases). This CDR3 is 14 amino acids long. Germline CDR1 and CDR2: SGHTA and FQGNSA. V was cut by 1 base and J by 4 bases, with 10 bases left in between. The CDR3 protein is CASSLGTARETQYF. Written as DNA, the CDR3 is TGTGCCAGCAGCTTAGGGACAGCAAGAGAGACCCAGTACTTC.

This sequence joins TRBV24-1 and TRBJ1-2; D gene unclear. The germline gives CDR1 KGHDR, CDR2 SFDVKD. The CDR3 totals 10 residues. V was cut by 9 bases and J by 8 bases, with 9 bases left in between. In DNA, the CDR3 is TGTGCCACCCTAACGAGGGGCTACACCTTC. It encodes CATLTRGYTF.

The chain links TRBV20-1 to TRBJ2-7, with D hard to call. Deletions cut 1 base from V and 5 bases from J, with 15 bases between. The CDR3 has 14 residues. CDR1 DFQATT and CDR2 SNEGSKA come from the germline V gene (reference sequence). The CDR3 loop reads CSARVQEGWNEQYF. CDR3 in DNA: TGCAGTGCTAGAGTCCAGGAAGGGTGGAACGAGCAGTACTTC.

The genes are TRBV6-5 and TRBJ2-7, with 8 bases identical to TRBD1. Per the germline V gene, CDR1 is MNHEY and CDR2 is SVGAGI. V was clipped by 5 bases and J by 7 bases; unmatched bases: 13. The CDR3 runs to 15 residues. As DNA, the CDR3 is TGTGCCAGCAGTAACCAAGGGACAGGCGCGCGGGAGCAGTACTTC. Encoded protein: CASSNQGTGAREQYF.

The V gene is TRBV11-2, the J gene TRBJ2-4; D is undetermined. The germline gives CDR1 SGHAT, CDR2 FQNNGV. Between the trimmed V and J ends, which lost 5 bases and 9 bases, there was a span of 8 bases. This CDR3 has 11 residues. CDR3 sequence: CASSPRGIQYF. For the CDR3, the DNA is TGTGCCAGCAGCCCGCGCGGCATTCAGTACTTC. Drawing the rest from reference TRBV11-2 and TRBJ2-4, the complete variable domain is EAGVAQSPRYKIIEKRQSVAFWCNPISGHATLYWYQQILGQGPKLLIQFQNNGVVDDSQLPKDRFSAERLKGVDSTLKIQPAKLEDSAVYLCASSPRGIQYFGAGTRLSVL.

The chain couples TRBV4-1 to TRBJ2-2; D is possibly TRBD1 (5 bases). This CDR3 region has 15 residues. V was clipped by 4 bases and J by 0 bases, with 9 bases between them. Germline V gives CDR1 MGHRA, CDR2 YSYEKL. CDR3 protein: CASSLGATNTGELFF. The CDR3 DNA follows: TGCGCCAGCAGCCTTGGGGCCACGAACACCGGGGAGCTGTTTTTT.

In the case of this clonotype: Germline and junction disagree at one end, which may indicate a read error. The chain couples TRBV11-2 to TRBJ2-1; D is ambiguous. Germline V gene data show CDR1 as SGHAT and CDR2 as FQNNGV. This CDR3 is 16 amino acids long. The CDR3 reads CASSLDTVTSYNGQFF. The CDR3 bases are TGTGCCAGCAGCTTAGATACGGTCACCTCCTACAATGGGCAGTTCTTC.

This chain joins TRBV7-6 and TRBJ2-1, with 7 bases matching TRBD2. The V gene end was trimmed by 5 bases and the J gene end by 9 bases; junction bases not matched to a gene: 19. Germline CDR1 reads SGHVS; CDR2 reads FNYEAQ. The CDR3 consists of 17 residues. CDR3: CASSQVAGTKGWAEQFF. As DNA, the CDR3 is TGTGCCAGCAGCCAAGTGGCTGGGACTAAGGGATGGGCTGAGCAGTTCTTC.

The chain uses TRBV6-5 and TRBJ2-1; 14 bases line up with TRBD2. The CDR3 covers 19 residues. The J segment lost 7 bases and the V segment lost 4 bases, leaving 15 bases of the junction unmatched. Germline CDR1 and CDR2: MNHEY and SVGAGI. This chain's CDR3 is CASSSLAPGTSGSLNEQFF. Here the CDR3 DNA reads TGTGCCAGCAGTTCCCTTGCTCCCGGGACTAGCGGGAGTCTGAATGAGCAGTTCTTC.

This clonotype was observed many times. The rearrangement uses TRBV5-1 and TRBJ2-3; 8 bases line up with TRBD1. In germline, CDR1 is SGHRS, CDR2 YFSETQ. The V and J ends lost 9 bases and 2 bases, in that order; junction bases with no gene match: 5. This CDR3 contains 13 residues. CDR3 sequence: CATRTGTTDTQYF. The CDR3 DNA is TGCGCCACCCGGACAGGGACCACAGATACGCAGTATTTT.

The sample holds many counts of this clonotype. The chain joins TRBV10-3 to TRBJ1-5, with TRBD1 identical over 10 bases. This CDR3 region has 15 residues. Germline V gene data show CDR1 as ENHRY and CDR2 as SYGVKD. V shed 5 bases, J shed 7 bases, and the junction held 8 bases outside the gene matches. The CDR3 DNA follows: TGTGCCATCAGTCAGACGGGACAGGGGAACCAGCCCCAGCATTTT. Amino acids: CAISQTGQGNQPQHF.

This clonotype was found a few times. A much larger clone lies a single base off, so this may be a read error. Here the CDR3 DNA reads TGTGCCAGCCGCTTTAGCACAGATACGCAGTATTTT. Translating gives CASRFSTDTQYF. The chain couples TRBV7-2 to TRBJ2-3, with unresolved D. Looked up from germline, CDR1 is SGHTA and CDR2 is FQGNSA. The CDR3 totals 12 residues.

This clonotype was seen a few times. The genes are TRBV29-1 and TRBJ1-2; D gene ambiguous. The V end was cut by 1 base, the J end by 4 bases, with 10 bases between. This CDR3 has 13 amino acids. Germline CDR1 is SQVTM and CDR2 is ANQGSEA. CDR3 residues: CSVEGVVAYGYTF. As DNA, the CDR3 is TGCAGCGTTGAAGGTGTGGTGGCCTATGGCTACACCTTC.

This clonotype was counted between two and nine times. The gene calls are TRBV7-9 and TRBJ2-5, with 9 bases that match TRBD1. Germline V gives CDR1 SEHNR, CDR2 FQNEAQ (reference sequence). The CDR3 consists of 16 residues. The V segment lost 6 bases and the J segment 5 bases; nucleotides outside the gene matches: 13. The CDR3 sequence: CASRSSDRGIMETQYF. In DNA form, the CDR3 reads TGTGCCAGCAGGTCATCGGACAGGGGTATTATGGAGACCCAGTACTTC.

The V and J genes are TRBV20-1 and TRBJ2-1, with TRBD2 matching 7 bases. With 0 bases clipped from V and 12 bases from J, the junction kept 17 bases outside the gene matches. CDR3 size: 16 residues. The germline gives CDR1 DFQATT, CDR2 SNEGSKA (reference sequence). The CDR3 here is CSARDPQAGHGRGQFF. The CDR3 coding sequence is TGCAGTGCTAGAGATCCCCAAGCGGGGCACGGAAGAGGGCAGTTCTTC.

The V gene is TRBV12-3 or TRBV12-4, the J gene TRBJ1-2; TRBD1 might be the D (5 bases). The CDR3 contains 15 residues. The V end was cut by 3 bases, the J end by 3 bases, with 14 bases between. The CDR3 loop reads CASSLGVATYYGYTF. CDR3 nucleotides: TGTGCCAGCAGTTTGGGGGTCGCGACTTACTATGGCTACACCTTC.

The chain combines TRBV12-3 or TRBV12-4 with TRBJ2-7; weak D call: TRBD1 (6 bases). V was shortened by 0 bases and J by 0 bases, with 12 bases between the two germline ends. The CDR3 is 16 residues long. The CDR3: CASSLATGTTSYEQYF. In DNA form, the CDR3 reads TGTGCCAGCAGTTTAGCTACCGGGACAACCTCCTACGAGCAGTACTTC.

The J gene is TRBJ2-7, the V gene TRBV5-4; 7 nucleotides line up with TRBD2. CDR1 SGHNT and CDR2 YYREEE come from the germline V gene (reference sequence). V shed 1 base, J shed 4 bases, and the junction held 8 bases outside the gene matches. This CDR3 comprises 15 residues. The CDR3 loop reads CASSLSRGSGYEQYF. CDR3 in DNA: TGTGCCAGCAGCTTGTCTCGCGGGAGTGGGTACGAGCAGTACTTC.

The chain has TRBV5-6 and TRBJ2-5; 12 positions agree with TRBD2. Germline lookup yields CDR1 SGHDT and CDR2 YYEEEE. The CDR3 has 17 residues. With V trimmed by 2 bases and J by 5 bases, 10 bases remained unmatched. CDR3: CASSLDTSGGPGETQYF. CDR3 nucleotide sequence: TGTGCCAGCAGCTTAGATACTAGCGGGGGGCCCGGGGAGACCCAGTACTTC.

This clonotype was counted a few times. CDR3 loop: CASSPRQASGANVLTF. In DNA form, the CDR3 reads TGTGCCAGCAGCCCCAGACAGGCGTCTGGGGCCAACGTCCTGACTTTC. This chain links TRBV12-3 or TRBV12-4 with TRBJ2-6, with a weak D call TRBD1 (6 bases). The V end was cut by 6 bases, the J end by 1 base, with 13 bases between. CDR3 length: 16 residues.

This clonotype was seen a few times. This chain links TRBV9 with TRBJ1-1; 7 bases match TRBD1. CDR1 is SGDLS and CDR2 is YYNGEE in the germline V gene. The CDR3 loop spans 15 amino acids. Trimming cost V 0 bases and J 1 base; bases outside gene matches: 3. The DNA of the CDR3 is TGTGCCAGCAGCGTAGATGGGGACAGGAACACTGAAGCTTTCTTT. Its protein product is CASSVDGDRNTEAFF. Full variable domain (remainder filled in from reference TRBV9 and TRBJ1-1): DSGVTQTPKHLITATGQRVTLRCSPRSGDLSVYWYQQSLDQGLQFLIQYYNGEERAKGNILERFSAQQFPDLHSELNLSSLELGDSALYFCASSVDGDRNTEAFFGQGTRLTVV.

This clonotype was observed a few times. The CDR3 protein is CASRGTTYEQYF. The CDR3 DNA is TGTGCCAGCAGGGGGACCACTTACGAGCAGTACTTC. The chain joins TRBV6-5 to TRBJ2-7, with D perhaps assigned TRBD1 or TRBD2 (5 bases each). The CDR3 is 12 residues long. With 6 bases removed from V and 4 bases from J, the gap between germline ends came to 10 bases. The germline V gene has CDR1 MNHEY and CDR2 SVGAGI.

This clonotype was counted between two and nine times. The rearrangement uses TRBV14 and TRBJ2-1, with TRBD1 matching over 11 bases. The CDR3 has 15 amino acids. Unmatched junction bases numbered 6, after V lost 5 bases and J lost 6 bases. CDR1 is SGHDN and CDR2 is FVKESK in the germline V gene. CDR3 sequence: CASSSGQGARNEQFF. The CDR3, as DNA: TGTGCCAGCAGCTCCGGACAGGGGGCCCGCAATGAGCAGTTCTTC.

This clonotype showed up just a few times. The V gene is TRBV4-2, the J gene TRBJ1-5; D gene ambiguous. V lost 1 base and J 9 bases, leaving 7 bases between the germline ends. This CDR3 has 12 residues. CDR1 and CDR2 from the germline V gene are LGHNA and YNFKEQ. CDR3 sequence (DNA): TGTGCCAGCAGCCAAGCCCCTTGGCCCCAGCATTTT. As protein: CASSQAPWPQHF.

The CDR3 nucleotides read TGTGCCACCAGCAGAGACAATGAGCAGTTCTTC. This translates into CATSRDNEQFF. The rearrangement links TRBV15 to TRBJ2-1; D not resolved. The germline V gene has CDR1 LNHNV and CDR2 YYDKDF (reference sequence). V was trimmed by 0 bases and J by 6 bases, leaving 0 bases between them. This CDR3 region has 11 residues.

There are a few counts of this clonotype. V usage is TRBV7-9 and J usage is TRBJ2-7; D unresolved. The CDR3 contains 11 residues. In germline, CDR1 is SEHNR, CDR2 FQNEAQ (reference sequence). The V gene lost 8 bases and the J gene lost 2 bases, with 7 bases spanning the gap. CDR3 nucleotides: TGTGCCAGCGGGATGGCCTACGAGCAGTACTTC. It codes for CASGMAYEQYF.